This T cell receptor beta chain was identified in a study of T-cell reconstitution after alpha-beta-depleted transplantation in children. The CDR3 runs 11 residues. V was pared by 2 bases and J by 10 bases, with 8 bases between. From germline, CDR1 is WSHSY and CDR2 SAAADI. Unique molecular identifiers were incorporated when the TCRbeta library was constructed. TCRdb ran MiXCR on the PCR reads and lists one entry per CDR3 protein. The repertoire holds 450,000 to 600,000 distinct CDR3 sequences, with 32% as singletons. This clonotype was seen a few times. This TCR was recovered from a human donor who donated a stem cell graft to a child with aplastic anemia. The V gene is TRBV10-2, the J gene TRBJ2-5, with a possible D match to TRBD1 (6 bases). The input for sequencing was PBMCs from the stem cell graft donor, taken from the stem cell graft. CDR3 loop: CASSEPRGQYF. The CDR3 bases are TGCGCCAGCAGTGAGCCCAGGGGCCAGTACTTC.